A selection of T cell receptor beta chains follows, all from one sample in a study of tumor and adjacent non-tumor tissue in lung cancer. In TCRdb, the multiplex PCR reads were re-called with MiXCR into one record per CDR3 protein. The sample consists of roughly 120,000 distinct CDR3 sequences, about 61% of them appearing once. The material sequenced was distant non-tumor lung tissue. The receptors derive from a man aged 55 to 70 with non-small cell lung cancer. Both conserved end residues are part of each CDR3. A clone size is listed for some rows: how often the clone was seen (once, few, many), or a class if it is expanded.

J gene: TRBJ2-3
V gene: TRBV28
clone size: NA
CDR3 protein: CASSPRDRTDTQYF

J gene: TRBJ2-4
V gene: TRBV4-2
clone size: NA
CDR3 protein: CARSQEGGQSFKNIQYF

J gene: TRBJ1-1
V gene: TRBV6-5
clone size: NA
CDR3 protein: CANSPATGNTEAFF

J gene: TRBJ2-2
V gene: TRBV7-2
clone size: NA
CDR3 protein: CASSPSGRGPNTGELFF

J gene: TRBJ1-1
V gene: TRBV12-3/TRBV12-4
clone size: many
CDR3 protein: CASSSTRGGYTEAFF

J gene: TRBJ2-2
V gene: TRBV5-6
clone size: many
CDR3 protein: CASSLGLAGVTGELFF

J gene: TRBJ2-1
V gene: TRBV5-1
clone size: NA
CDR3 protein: CASSSRLAGASSYNEQFF

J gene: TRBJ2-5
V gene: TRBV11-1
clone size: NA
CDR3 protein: CASKGVYQETQYF

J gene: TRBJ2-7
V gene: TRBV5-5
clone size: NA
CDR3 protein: CASSSPGTGGYDEQYF

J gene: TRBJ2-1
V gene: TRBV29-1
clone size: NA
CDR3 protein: CSVLLAVYNEQLF

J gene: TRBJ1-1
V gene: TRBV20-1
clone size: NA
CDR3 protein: CSAYPPGGLKGAFF

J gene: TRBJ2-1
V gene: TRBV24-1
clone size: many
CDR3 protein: CATSDSGLAAYNEQFF

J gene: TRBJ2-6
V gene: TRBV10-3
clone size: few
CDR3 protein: CAISVGSSGANVLTF

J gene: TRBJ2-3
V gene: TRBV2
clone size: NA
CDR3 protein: CASSSNRGPIDTQYF

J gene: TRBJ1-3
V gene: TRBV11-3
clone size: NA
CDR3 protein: CASRQDFGKTIYF

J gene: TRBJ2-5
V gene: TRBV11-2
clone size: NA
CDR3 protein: CASSATSGSGETHHF

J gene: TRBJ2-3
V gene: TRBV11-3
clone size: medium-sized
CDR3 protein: CASSLGLARDTQYF

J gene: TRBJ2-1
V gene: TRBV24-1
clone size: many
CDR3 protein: CATSDLGHNEQFF

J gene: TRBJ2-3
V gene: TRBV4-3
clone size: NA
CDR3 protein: CTCSPKGGDRTDTQYF

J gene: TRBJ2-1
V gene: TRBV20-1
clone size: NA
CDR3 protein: CSAKDSSGIDNEQFF

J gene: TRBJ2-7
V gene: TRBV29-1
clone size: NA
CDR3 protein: CSVAGLAVCEQYF

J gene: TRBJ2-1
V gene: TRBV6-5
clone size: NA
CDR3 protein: CASSRSGGSYNEKFF

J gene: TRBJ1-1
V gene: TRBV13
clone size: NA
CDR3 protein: CASNRQVNTGAFF

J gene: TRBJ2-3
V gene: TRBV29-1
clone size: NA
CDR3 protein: CSVEGRDGWGARLIDTQYF

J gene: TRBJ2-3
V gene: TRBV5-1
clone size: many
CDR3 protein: CASSLAGLPDTQYF

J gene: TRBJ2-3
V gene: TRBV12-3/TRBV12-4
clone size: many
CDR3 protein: CASSLGFTDTQYF

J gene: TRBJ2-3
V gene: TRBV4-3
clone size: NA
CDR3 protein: CTSSQRLRRGTDTQYF

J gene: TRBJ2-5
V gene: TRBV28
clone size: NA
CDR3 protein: CASSSGLALSLETQYF

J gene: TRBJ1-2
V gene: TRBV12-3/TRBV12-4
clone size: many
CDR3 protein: CASRPGGRGLGYTF

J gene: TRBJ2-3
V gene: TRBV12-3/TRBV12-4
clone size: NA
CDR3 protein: CTSSSSDRGSTGTQYF

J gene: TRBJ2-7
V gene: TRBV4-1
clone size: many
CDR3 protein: CASSQPLGQAYEQYF

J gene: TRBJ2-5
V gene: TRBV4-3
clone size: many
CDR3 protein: CASSAEGARQETQYF

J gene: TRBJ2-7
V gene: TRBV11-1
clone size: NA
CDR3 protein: CASNNTGESYEQYF

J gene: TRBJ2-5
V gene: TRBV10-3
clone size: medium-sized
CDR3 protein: CATSRDRGLQETQYF

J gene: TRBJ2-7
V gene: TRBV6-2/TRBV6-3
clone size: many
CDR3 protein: CASSRGGVRYEQYF

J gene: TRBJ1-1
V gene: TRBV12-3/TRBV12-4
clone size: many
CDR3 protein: CASTKTGGANTEAFF

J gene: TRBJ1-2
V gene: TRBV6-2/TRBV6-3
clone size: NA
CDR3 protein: CASRLPLCDYGYTF

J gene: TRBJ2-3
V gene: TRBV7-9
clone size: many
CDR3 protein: CASSAQGDSTDTQYF

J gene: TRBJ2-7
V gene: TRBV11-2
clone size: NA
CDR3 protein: CASSLGGSASCYEQYF

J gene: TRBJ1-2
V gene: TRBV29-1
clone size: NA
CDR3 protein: CSVEETGYYNTF

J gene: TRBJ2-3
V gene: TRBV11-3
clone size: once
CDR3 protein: CVSSPGGSADTQYF

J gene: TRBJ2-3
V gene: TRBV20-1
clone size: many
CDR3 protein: CSAETSDTQYF

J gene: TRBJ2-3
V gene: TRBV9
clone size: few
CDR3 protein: CASSEGGLASDTQYF

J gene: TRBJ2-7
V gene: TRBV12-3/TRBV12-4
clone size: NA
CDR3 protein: CASSFHGTSGKSYEQYF

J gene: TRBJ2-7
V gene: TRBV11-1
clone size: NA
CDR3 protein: CACSLEGTFSGRYF

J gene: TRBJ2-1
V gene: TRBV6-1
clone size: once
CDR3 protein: CTSTANPYYNEQLF

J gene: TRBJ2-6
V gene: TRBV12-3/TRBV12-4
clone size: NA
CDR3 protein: CASSPGTSVSGANDLTF

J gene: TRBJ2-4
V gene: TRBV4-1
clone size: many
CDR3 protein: CASSQPGQGMSIQYF

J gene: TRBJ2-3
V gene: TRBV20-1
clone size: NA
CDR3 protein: CSASDTSSGRADTLYF

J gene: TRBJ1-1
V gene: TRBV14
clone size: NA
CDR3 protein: CASESTAGGESTEAFF

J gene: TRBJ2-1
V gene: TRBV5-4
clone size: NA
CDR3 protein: CASRIGDCAYNEQFF

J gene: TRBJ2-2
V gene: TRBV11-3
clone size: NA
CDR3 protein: CACSPEEFTGELLF

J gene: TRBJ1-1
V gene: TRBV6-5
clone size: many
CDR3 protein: CATSNQGLNTEAFF

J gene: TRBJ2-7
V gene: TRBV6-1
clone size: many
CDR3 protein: CASSGSGPSYEQYF

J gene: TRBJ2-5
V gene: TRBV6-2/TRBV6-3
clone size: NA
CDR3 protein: CASSSAGITQETQYF